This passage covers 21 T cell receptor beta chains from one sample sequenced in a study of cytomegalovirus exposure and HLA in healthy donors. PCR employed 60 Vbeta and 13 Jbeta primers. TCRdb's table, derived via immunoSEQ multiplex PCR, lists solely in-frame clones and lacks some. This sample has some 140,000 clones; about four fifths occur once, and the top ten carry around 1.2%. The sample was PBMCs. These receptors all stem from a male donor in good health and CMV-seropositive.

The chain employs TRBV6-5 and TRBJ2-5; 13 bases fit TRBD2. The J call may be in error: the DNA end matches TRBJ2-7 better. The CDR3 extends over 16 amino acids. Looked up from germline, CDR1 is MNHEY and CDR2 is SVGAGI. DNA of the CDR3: TGTGCCAGCAGTTCTAGACTAGCGGGGGGCCCCTACGAGCAGTACTTC. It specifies CASSSRLAGGPYEQYF.

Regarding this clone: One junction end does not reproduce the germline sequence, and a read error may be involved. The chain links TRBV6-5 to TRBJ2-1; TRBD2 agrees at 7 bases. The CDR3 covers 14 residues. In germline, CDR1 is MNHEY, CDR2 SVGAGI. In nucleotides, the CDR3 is TGTGCCAGCAGGCGACTAGCCGGGTACAATGGGCAGTTCTTC. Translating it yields CASRRLAGYNGQFF.

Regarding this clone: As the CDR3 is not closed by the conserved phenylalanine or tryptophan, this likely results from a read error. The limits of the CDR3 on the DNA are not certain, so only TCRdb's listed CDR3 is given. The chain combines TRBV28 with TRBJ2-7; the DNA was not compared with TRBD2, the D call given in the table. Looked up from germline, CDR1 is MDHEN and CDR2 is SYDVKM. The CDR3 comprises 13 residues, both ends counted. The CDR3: CASSSPDSGRFVL.

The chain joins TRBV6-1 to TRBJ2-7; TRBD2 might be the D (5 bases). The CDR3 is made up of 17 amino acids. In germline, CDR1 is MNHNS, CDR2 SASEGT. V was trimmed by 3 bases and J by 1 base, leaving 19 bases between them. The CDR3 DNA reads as TGTGCCAGCAGTGAGTTCGTCGAGGGTGGCCGATCCTACGAGCAGTACTTC. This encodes CASSEFVEGGRSYEQYF.

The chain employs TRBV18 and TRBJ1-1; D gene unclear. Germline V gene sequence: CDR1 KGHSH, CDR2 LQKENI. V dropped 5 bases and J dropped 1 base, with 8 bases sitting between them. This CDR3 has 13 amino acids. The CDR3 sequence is CASSAAQNTEAFF. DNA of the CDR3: TGTGCCAGCTCAGCCGCACAGAACACTGAAGCTTTCTTT.

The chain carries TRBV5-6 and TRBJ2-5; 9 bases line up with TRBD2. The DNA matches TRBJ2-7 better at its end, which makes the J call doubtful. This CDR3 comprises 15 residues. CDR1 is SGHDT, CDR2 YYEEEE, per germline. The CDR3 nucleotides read TGTGCCAGCAGCGAACCGGGACTAGCTGTAGACGAGCAGTACTTC. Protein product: CASSEPGLAVDEQYF.

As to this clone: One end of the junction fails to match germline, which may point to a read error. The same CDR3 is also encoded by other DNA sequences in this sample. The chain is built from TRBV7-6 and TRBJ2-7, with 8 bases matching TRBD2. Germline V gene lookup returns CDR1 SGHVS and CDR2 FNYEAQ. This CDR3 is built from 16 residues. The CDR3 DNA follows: TGTGCCAGCAGCCTGCAACCGGGAGGGGTCTCCTACGAGCAGTACTTT. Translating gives CASSLQPGGVSYEQYF.

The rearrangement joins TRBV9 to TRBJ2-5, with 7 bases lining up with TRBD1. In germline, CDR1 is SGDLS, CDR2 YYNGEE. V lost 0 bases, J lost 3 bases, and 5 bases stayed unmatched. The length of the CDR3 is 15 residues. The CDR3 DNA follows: TGTGCCAGCAGCGTAGCGGGGACAGCTAAAGAGACCCAGTACTTC. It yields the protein CASSVAGTAKETQYF.

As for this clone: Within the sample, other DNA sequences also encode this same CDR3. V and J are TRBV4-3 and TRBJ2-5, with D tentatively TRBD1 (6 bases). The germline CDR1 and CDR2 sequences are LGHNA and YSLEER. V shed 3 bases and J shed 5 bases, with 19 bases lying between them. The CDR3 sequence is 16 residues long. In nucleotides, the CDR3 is TGCGCCAGCAGCCACTCCGGTGGGGGCATAGAGGAGACCCAGTACTTC. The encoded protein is CASSHSGGGIEETQYF.

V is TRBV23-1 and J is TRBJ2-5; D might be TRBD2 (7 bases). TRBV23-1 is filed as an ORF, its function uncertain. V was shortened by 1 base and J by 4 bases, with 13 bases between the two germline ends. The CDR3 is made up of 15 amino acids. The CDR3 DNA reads TGCGCCAGCAGTCAATTGAGGGGGGGTCCAGAGACCCAGTACTTC. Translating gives CASSQLRGGPETQYF.

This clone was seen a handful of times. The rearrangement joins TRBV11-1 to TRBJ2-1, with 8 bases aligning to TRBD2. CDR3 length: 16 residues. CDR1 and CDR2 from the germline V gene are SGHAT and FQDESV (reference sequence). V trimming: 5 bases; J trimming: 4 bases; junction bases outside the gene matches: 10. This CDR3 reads CASSPGSGVSYNEQFF. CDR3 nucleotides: TGTGCCAGCAGCCCTGGTAGCGGGGTGAGTTACAATGAGCAGTTCTTC.

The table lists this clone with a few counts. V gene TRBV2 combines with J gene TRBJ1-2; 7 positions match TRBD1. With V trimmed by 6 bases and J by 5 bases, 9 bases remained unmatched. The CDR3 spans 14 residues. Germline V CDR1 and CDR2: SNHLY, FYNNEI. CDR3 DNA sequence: TGTGCCAGCAGCGCGGCCGGGACAGAGTATGGCTACACCTTC. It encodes CASSAAGTEYGYTF.

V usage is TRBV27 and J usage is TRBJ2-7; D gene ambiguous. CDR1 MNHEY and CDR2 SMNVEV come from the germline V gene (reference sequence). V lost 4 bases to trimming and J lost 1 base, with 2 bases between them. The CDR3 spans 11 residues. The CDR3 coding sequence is TGTGCCAGCAGTTCATCCTACGAGCAGTACTTC. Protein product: CASSSSYEQYF.

The CDR3 here is CASSLANPGLEGRGGEQFF. CDR3 DNA: TGCGCCAGCAGCTTGGCGAATCCGGGACTAGAGGGCCGGGGGGGTGAGCAGTTCTTC. This sequence joins TRBV5-1 and TRBJ2-1; 8 bases are shared with TRBD2. This CDR3 region has 19 residues. J gave up 9 bases and V 0 bases, and 20 bases lay outside the gene matches. Germline CDR1 and CDR2: SGHRS and YFSETQ.

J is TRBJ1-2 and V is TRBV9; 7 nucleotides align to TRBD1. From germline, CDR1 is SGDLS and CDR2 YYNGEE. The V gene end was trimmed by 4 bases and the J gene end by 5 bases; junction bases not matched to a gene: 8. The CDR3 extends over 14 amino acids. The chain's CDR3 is CASSPQGVSYGYTF. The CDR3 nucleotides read TGTGCCAGCAGCCCCCAGGGGGTCAGTTATGGCTACACCTTC.

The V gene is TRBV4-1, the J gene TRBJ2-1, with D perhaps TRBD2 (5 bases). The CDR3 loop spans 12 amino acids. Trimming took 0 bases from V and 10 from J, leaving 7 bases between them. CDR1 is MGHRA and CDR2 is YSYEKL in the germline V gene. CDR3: CASSQEGAEQFF. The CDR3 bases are TGCGCCAGCAGCCAAGAGGGAGCCGAGCAGTTCTTC.

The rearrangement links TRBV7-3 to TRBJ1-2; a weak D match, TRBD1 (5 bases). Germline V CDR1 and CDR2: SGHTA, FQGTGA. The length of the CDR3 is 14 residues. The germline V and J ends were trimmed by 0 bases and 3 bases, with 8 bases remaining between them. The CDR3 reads CASSLTRGDYGYTF. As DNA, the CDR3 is TGTGCCAGCAGCTTAACTCGGGGGGACTATGGCTACACCTTC.

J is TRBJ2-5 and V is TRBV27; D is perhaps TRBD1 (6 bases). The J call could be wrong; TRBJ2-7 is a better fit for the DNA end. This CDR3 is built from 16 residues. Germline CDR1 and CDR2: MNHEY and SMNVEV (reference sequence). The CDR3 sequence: CASSPTPRGRTYEQYF. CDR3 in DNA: TGTGCCAGCAGTCCTACCCCCAGGGGCCGAACCTACGAGCAGTACTTC.

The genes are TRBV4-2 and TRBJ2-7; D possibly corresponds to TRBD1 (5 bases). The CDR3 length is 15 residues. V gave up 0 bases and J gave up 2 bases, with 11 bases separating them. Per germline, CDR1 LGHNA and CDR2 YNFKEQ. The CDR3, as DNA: TGTGCCAGCAGCCAAGATGACGGCAGGGCCTACGAGCAGTACTTC. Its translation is CASSQDDGRAYEQYF.

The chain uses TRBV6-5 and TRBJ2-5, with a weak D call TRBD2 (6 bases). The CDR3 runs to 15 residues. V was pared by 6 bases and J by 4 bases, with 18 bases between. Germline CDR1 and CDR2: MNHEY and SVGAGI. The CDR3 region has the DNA TGTGCCAGCAGGTGGTTGGGGCGGGGACTAGAGACCCAGTACTTC. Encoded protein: CASRWLGRGLETQYF.

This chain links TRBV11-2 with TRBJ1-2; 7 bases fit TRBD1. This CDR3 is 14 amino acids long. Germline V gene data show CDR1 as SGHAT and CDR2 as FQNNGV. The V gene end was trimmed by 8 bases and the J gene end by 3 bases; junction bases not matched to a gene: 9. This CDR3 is CASRGTALYYGYTF. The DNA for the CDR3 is TGTGCCAGCCGGGGGACAGCCTTATACTATGGCTACACCTTC.